This T cell receptor (beta chain) stems from a study of OX40 agonist ivuxolimab in advanced cancers. Broader study findings: On average, CD8+ T cells showed a greater number of expanded clones than CD4+. CD4+ and CD8+ T cells in blood underwent clonal expansion by week 6 at 0.1 to 3.0 mg/kg.

The method was immunoSEQ multiplex PCR; TCRdb's version includes in-frame clones alone and lacks a portion of them. The sample records around 39,000 clones, approximately 80% being singletons. Autoimmune disease history or systemic immunosuppression led to patients being barred. With respect to this clone: Its cognate antigen is unknown.

Germline CDR1 reads KGHSH; CDR2 reads LQKENI. V lost 3 bases to trimming and J lost 1 base; unmatched junction nucleotides: 2. This CDR3 region has 14 residues. The receptor was isolated from an adult with an advanced solid tumor such as melanoma, head and neck, liver or kidney cancer. The chain uses TRBV18 and TRBJ1-1; 7 bases are shared with TRBD1. Sequences were derived from CD4+ or CD8+ T cells sorted from blood, sampled in a trial of the OX40 agonist ivuxolimab. The CDR3 reads CASSPGTANTEAFF. Written as DNA, the CDR3 is TGTGCCAGCTCACCTGGGACAGCGAACACTGAAGCTTTCTTT.